Listed here are 9 T cell receptor beta chains from one sample, sequenced in a study of PD-1 blockade in classical Hodgkin lymphoma. With no exception, relapse followed autologous stem cell transplantation in all patients, and brentuximab vedotin exposure varied. Repertoires were generated with immunoSEQ multiplex PCR, while TCRdb's copy carries only in-frame clones and drops some. The table shows around 24,000 clones, with roughly 62% occurring only once. The sequencing used peripheral blood mononuclear cells (PBMCs), collected before the second cycle of nivolumab. Source of these receptors: a human donor with classical Hodgkin lymphoma.

V gene TRBV28 combines with J gene TRBJ1-4; D not resolved. The CDR3 is made up of 15 amino acids. V lost 2 bases, J lost 3 bases, and 10 bases lay in between. Germline V gene data show CDR1 as MDHEN and CDR2 as SYDVKM. In DNA form, the CDR3 reads TGTGCCAGCAGTTTAGCGAAGACGGCTAATGAAAAACTGTTTTTT. The encoded protein is CASSLAKTANEKLFF.

This chain joins TRBV6-1 and TRBJ2-5, with 7 nucleotides matching TRBD1. Germline V gene sequence: CDR1 MNHNS, CDR2 SASEGT. This CDR3 has 15 residues. Trimming at V came to 2 bases and at J to 5 bases, leaving 8 bases not matched to a gene. CDR3 sequence: CASSEPGQRWETQYF. The CDR3 DNA follows: TGTGCCAGCAGTGAACCGGGACAGAGGTGGGAGACCCAGTACTTC.

J is TRBJ1-1 and V is TRBV6-6; 10 bases match TRBD1. The CDR3 is 16 amino acids. From germline, CDR1 is MNHNY and CDR2 SVGAGI (reference sequence). V lost 6 bases and J lost 1; bases outside the gene matches: 8. CDR3 sequence reads: CASSTRDRGTNTEAFF. CDR3 in DNA: TGTGCCAGCAGCACCCGGGACAGGGGAACGAACACTGAAGCTTTCTTT.

The gene calls are TRBV4-1 and TRBJ1-1; D unclear. Germline V gene sequence: CDR1 MGHRA, CDR2 YSYEKL. V was shortened by 1 base and J by 0 bases, with 9 bases between the two germline ends. CDR3 size: 15 residues. CDR3 sequence reads: CASSQGPQLNTEAFF. DNA of the CDR3: TGCGCCAGCAGCCAAGGCCCACAATTGAACACTGAAGCTTTCTTT.

CDR3 bases: TGTGCCAGCTCACCAGGCGGGATTGAGCAGTTCTTC. Residues: CASSPGGIEQFF. The chain combines TRBV18 with TRBJ2-1; perhaps TRBD2 as D (6 bases). The germline CDR1 and CDR2 sequences are KGHSH and LQKENI. V was shortened by 2 bases and J by 9 bases, with 8 bases between the two germline ends. The CDR3 loop spans 12 amino acids.

The chain joins TRBV7-2 to TRBJ1-4, with TRBD1 matching 7 bases. Germline lookup yields CDR1 SGHTA and CDR2 FQGNSA. The V and J ends lost 5 bases and 8 bases, in that order; junction bases with no gene match: 2. The CDR3 is made up of 12 amino acids. The CDR3 region has the DNA TGTGCCAGCAGCCCACAGGGGGAAAAACTGTTTTTT. Protein product: CASSPQGEKLFF.

The chain employs TRBV19 and TRBJ1-2; TRBD1 might be the D (6 bases). Per the germline V gene, CDR1 is LNHDA and CDR2 is SQIVND (reference sequence). Trimming removed 9 bases at V and 0 bases at J, with 20 bases between. This CDR3 region has 16 residues. CDR3 amino acids: CASAGTPTPTNYGYTF. The CDR3 bases are TGTGCCAGCGCCGGGACACCTACCCCCACTAACTATGGCTACACCTTC. Using reference TRBV19 and TRBJ1-2 for the parts outside the CDR3, the full variable domain is DGGITQSPKYLFRKEGQNVTLSCEQNLNHDAMYWYRQDPGQGLRLIYYSQIVNDFQKGDIAEGYSVSREKKESFPLTVTSAQKNPTAFYLCASAGTPTPTNYGYTFGSGTRLTVV.

The genes are TRBV30 and TRBJ1-4; possibly TRBD1 for D (5 bases). Looked up from germline, CDR1 is GTSNPN and CDR2 is SVGIG (reference sequence). CDR3 length: 16 amino acids. Between the trimmed V and J ends, which lost 2 bases and 0 bases, there was a span of 13 bases. CDR3 nucleotides: TGTGCCTGGAGTAGGGGTCTCGGGACAACTAATGAAAAACTGTTTTTT. Translated: CAWSRGLGTTNEKLFF.

J is TRBJ2-7 and V is TRBV21-1; the table's D call, TRBD2, was not checked against the DNA. TRBV21-1 is listed as a pseudogene. CDR3 length: 14 amino acids. The CDR3 protein is CASSLRTSSYEQYF. CDR3 bases: TGTGCCAGCAGCCTTCGGACTAGCTCCTACGAGCAGTACTTC.